Detailed here is one T cell receptor beta chain. The clone's antigen remains unknown. No base qualities exist here, and no much larger clone lies one base off it. The germline V gene (reference sequence) provides CDR1 SGHKS and CDR2 YYEKEE. Counted from cysteine to phenylalanine, this CDR3 has 15 amino acids. Of the read, only the CDR3 DNA is kept; its 45 bases are in frame from base 1. V was cut back by 4 bases and J by 3 bases, leaving a gap of 17 bases between them. To sequence the TCRbeta CDR3 region, genomic DNA was isolated from the sorted cells. TCRbeta CDR3 regions were sequenced using the immunoSEQ Assay. Not all clones reach the TCRdb copy of this immuneACCESS table, which keeps in-frame sequences only. Checked studies attribute under half of the gap to unresolved V genes and leave the rest unexplained. Present in this sample are about 71,000 clones, around 80% of which were seen just once. The top ten hold over 4% of the sample.

The sample belongs to a study of OX40 agonist ivuxolimab in advanced cancers. At the level of the whole study: Ivuxolimab, which targeted the costimulatory receptor OX40 (CD134), was an agonistic, fully human IgG2 monoclonal antibody. Intravenous ivuxolimab was administered to patients every 2 weeks at six dose levels: 0.01, 0.1, 0.3, 1.5, 3 and 10 mg/kg. Of the roughly 51 dose-escalation patients, hepatocellular carcinoma was present in around 20, melanoma in around 15, renal cell carcinoma in 9 and head and neck cancer in 9. In the dose-escalation cohort, more than 80% of patients were male, and the mean age was 60 years with a range of about 20 to 80. Patients were allowed to have had prior anti-PD-1, anti-PD-L1 or anti-CTLA-4 therapy, and around 43% of the dose-escalation patients had been treated with checkpoint inhibitors. Partial responses occurred in three dose-escalation patients, of whom one had hepatocellular carcinoma and two had cutaneous melanoma. The purpose of peripheral TCRbeta sequencing was to test whether ivuxolimab changed TCR sequence diversity and led to clonal T-cell expansion. The paper describes the monotherapy dose-escalation part (N = 52 patients) of the phase I trial of ivuxolimab.

Results the study describes overall, beyond this receptor: Antigen specificity was not determined for the clonally expanded peripheral T cells. Low levels of normalized T-cell clonal expansion were also seen in some nonresponding patients. In the 0.1-3.0 mg/kg groups, partial responders were among the patients with the lowest normalized peripheral clonal expansion, particularly in CD8+ T cells. After ivuxolimab, expanded clones were on average more numerous among CD8+ T cells than among CD4+ T cells. Clonal expansion of both CD4+ and CD8+ blood T cells was observed from baseline to week 6 at doses 0.1 to 3.0 mg/kg.

The trial excluded patients who had a history of autoimmune disease or were on systemic immunosuppression. Peripheral blood for TCR sequencing was collected from all dose cohorts at baseline, on cycle 4 day 1, and on cycle 7 day 1. Samples came from an open-label, multicenter, first-in-human phase I dose-escalation trial of ivuxolimab. Adults with locally advanced or metastatic head and neck squamous cell, hepatocellular, melanoma or renal cell carcinoma were enrolled in the trial. Before TCR sequencing, CD4+ T cells and CD8+ T cells from peripheral blood were sorted into separate populations. This TCR was sampled from an adult with an advanced solid tumor such as melanoma, head and neck, liver or kidney cancer. The source was CD4+ or CD8+ T cells sorted from blood, collected in a trial of the OX40 agonist ivuxolimab. The chain uses TRBV5-5 and TRBJ2-7, with TRBD1 tentatively as D gene (5 bases match). The DNA sequence is as follows: TGTGCCAGCAGCCCGAAATCGCGGCAGGGCTACGAGCAGTACTTC. This yields the protein CASSPKSRQGYEQYF. The entire variable domain, with the stretches around the CDR3 drawn from the reference TRBV5-5 and TRBJ2-7 proteins, is DAGVTQSPTHLIKTRGQQVTLRCSPISGHKSVSWYQQVLGQGPQFIFQYYEKEERGRGNFPDRFSARQFPNYSSELNVNALLLGDSALYLCASSPKSRQGYEQYFGPGTRLTVT.